This TCR beta chain emerged from a study of T cell responses to AZD1222 COVID-19 vaccine. Turning to the study itself: Some second doses came at about 4 weeks and others at about 12 weeks; these were pooled.

A word on this clone: Its target is unknown.

Data came from immunoSEQ multiplex PCR; TCRdb stores just in-frame clones and leaves some out. The sample comprises more than 90,000 clones, roughly 84% of which are singletons, and around a tenth rests with the top ten. Findings and caveats of the study: An increase in Spike-specific TCR breadth and depth was observed after two AZD1222 doses.

Here the sequenced sample was peripheral blood, taken on day 0 of AZD1222 vaccination. The sequence derives from an adult in good health.

The CDR3: CASSLIGATYNEQFF. CDR3 in DNA: TGCGCCAGCAGCTTGATAGGGGCAACCTACAATGAGCAGTTCTTC. The chain is built from TRBV5-1 and TRBJ2-1; possibly TRBD1 for D (5 bases). Germline loops: CDR1 SGHRS, CDR2 YFSETQ. There are 15 residues in the CDR3. Trimming stripped 1 base from V and 2 bases from J, with 10 bases between.